The 21 T cell receptor beta chains presented below share a single source sample, sequenced in a study of blood T cell repertoires in COVID-19. TCRdb's copy holds only in-frame clones and misses some; the assay was immunoSEQ multiplex PCR. The repertoire includes 150,000 or so clones, about four fifths of them detected once, and around 15% sits in the top ten. Input material: peripheral blood. The source of these receptors is a human donor with acute or convalescent COVID-19. The donor label of this sample is uncertain.

The chain combines TRBV21-1 with TRBJ1-5; TRBD1, the D gene given by the table, was not confirmed from the DNA. TRBV21-1 is a known pseudogene. The CDR3 loop spans 15 amino acids. The chain's CDR3 is CASSKASQGGRPQHF. CDR3 coding DNA: TGTGCCAGCAGCAAAGCGTCTCAGGGTGGTAGGCCCCAGCATTTT.

This chain connects TRBV29-1 to TRBJ1-1; D is possibly TRBD1 (6 bases). V was pared by 7 bases and J by 0 bases, with 12 bases between. This CDR3 has 13 amino acids. Germline V gene sequence: CDR1 SQVTM, CDR2 ANQGSEA. The CDR3 DNA reads TGCAGCGGCCAGGGACAACTGAACACTGAAGCTTTCTTT. Protein: CSGQGQLNTEAFF.

This clone has just a few counts. The V gene is TRBV5-5, the J gene TRBJ1-5; 10 bases align to TRBD1. The ends lost 4 bases at V and 5 bases at J; junction bases unmatched: 6. The CDR3 extends over 15 amino acids. Looked up from germline, CDR1 is SGHKS and CDR2 is YYEKEE (reference sequence). This CDR3 reads CASSAVDRGHQPQHF. DNA for the CDR3: TGTGCCAGCAGCGCAGTCGACAGGGGGCATCAGCCCCAGCATTTT.

The CDR3 coding sequence is TGTGCCAGCAGCTTACGGCTAGCGGGGGCGGATACGCAGTATTTT. This translates into CASSLRLAGADTQYF. The rearrangement links TRBV7-2 to TRBJ2-3; 10 bases map to TRBD2. The CDR3 has 15 residues. The germline CDR1 and CDR2 sequences are SGHTA and FQGNSA. The J segment lost 6 bases and the V segment lost 2 bases, leaving 5 bases of the junction unmatched.

This clone was found once. V gene TRBV11-2 combines with J gene TRBJ1-4, with TRBD1 matching over 9 bases. This CDR3 is 14 amino acids long. Germline trimming cut 4 bases from V and 6 bases from J; bases unmatched to any gene: 3. From germline, CDR1 is SGHAT and CDR2 FQNNGV. Here the CDR3 DNA reads TGTGCCAGCAGCTCCCGGGACAGGGATGAAAAACTGTTTTTT. It yields the protein CASSSRDRDEKLFF.

This clone showed up just once. The V gene is TRBV11-2, the J gene TRBJ2-2; 9 nucleotides line up with TRBD2. The CDR3 is made up of 17 amino acids. CDR1 is SGHAT, CDR2 FQNNGV, per germline. J lost 9 bases, V lost 4 bases, and 15 bases had no gene match. The DNA for the CDR3 is TGTGCCAGCAGCTCCCGTAGTGGCGGGGGGGCCCCCCGGGAGCTGTTTTTT. Translation gives CASSSRSGGGAPRELFF. Full variable domain (missing parts from reference TRBV11-2 and TRBJ2-2): EAGVAQSPRYKIIEKRQSVAFWCNPISGHATLYWYQQILGQGPKLLIQFQNNGVVDDSQLPKDRFSAERLKGVDSTLKIQPAKLEDSAVYLCASSSRSGGGAPRELFFGEGSRLTVL.

This clone was counted a few times. The chain carries TRBV30 and TRBJ1-3, with TRBD1 identical over 9 bases. Trimming took 0 bases from V and 4 from J; bases not matched to a gene: 4. The CDR3 spans 15 residues. The germline V gene has CDR1 GTSNPN and CDR2 SVGIG (reference sequence). CDR3 sequence reads: CAWSVTGTGGNTIYF. CDR3 nucleotide sequence: TGTGCCTGGAGTGTAACCGGGACAGGGGGAAACACCATATATTTT.

This clone was recorded only once. This sequence joins TRBV6-6 and TRBJ1-6, with TRBD1 identical over 8 bases. V was clipped by 4 bases and J by 7 bases; unmatched bases: 6. The CDR3 has 15 residues. The germline gives CDR1 MNHNY, CDR2 SVGAGI (reference sequence). As DNA, the CDR3 is TGTGCCAGCAGTTCCCAGGGGACAGGAAATTCACCCCTCCACTTT. This codes for CASSSQGTGNSPLHF.

The chain combines TRBV6-2 or TRBV6-3 with TRBJ1-1, with D tentatively TRBD1 (5 bases). V lost 6 bases, J lost 3 bases, and 14 bases lay in between. Germline values: CDR1 MNHEY, CDR2 SVGEGT. CDR3 length: 14 amino acids. This CDR3 reads CASSARRGDTEAFF. CDR3 in DNA: TGTGCCAGCAGCGCCAGGCGGGGGGACACTGAAGCTTTCTTT.

The chain uses TRBV27 and TRBJ1-1, with D possibly TRBD1 on 6 matching bases. The CDR3 covers 15 residues. V shed 2 bases and J shed 3 bases, with 13 bases lying between them. Germline V CDR1 and CDR2: MNHEY, SMNVEV (reference sequence). The CDR3: CASSLRGAPDTEAFF. The CDR3, as DNA: TGTGCCAGCAGTTTACGGGGGGCGCCCGACACTGAAGCTTTCTTT.

This rearrangement joins TRBV4-1 to TRBJ1-1; 7 nucleotides line up with TRBD1. The CDR3 covers 19 residues. Trimming took 4 bases from V and 1 from J; bases not matched to a gene: 18. From germline, CDR1 is MGHRA and CDR2 YSYEKL. The CDR3 spells CASSPGPTGARAANTEAFF. The CDR3 region has the DNA TGCGCCAGCAGCCCGGGGCCTACAGGGGCTCGGGCAGCGAACACTGAAGCTTTCTTT.

The chain recombines TRBV27 with TRBJ2-7; possible D gene TRBD2, 5 bases. The CDR3 covers 13 residues. Trimming removed 4 bases from V and 7 bases from J, with 14 bases in between. Germline-derived CDR1 and CDR2 are MNHEY and SMNVEV (reference sequence). CDR3 in DNA: TGTGCCAGCAGTTCTCTGGGGAGTGGGGAGCAGTACTTC. It encodes CASSSLGSGEQYF.

The V gene is TRBV2, the J gene TRBJ2-5, with D possibly being TRBD1 (5 bases). Germline CDR1 is SNHLY and CDR2 is FYNNEI. V shed 7 bases and J shed 2 bases, with 14 bases lying between them. This CDR3 is 14 amino acids long. CDR3 in amino acids: CASNTLTGQETQYF. In nucleotides, the CDR3 is TGTGCCAGCAACACGCTTACAGGACAAGAGACCCAGTACTTC.

The gene calls are TRBV19 and TRBJ2-5; TRBD2 might be the D (6 bases). Germline loops: CDR1 LNHDA, CDR2 SQIVND (reference sequence). Trimming stripped 8 bases from V and 4 bases from J, with 17 bases between. This CDR3 is 14 amino acids long. The CDR3 DNA reads TGTGCCAGTCGAGGCGGGAATACCTTAGAGACCCAGTACTTC. Its protein product is CASRGGNTLETQYF.

The chain links TRBV5-6 to TRBJ1-2; a weak D match, TRBD1 (5 bases). CDR3 length equals 14 residues. V was cut by 4 bases and J by 4 bases, with 14 bases left in between. Germline CDR1 SGHDT, CDR2 YYEEEE. CDR3 loop: CASSRDRQSYGYTF. CDR3 nucleotides: TGTGCCAGCAGCCGCGACAGACAGTCCTATGGCTACACCTTC.

V is TRBV11-2 and J is TRBJ1-2, with a possible D match to TRBD1 (6 bases). In germline, CDR1 is SGHAT, CDR2 FQNNGV. There are 12 residues in the CDR3. Trimming cost V 5 bases and J 4 bases, with 8 bases left between them. This CDR3 reads CASSEDSYGYTF. The CDR3 DNA sequence: TGTGCCAGCAGCGAGGACAGCTATGGCTACACCTTC.

The chain recombines TRBV7-9 with TRBJ1-3, with 7 nucleotides matching TRBD1. The junction had 2 bases not matched to a gene; V was cut back by 5 bases and J by 4 bases. Germline V gene lookup returns CDR1 SEHNR and CDR2 FQNEAQ (reference sequence). The length of the CDR3 is 13 residues. The CDR3 spells CASSRDSGNTIYF. The CDR3 DNA reads as TGTGCCAGCAGCCGGGACAGCGGAAACACCATATATTTT.

This clone was counted many times. CDR3 residues: CASSLRGLNTEAFF. The CDR3 bases are TGTGCCAGCAGCTTAAGAGGGCTGAACACTGAAGCTTTCTTT. The chain joins TRBV7-3 to TRBJ1-1; D remains unclear. With 1 base removed from V and 0 bases from J, the gap between germline ends came to 6 bases. The CDR3 sequence is 14 residues long. Germline loops: CDR1 SGHTA, CDR2 FQGTGA.

The V gene is TRBV9, the J gene TRBJ2-3; 8 positions agree with TRBD2. The germline CDR1 and CDR2 sequences are SGDLS and YYNGEE. Trimming cost V 3 bases and J 1 base; bases outside gene matches: 4. The CDR3 is made up of 15 amino acids. The CDR3 protein is CASSGQAGGTDTQYF. Here the CDR3 DNA reads TGTGCCAGCAGCGGGCAAGCGGGGGGCACAGATACGCAGTATTTT.

Only a few counts were recorded for this clone. The V and J genes are TRBV4-3 and TRBJ1-2, with D possibly being TRBD1 (6 bases). V lost 1 base and J lost 4, with 19 bases in between. In germline, CDR1 is LGHNA, CDR2 YSLEER. The CDR3 spans 17 residues. CDR3 DNA sequence: TGCGCCAGCAGCCAAGGGACCAGGGGAAGAGGGGGCTATGGCTACACCTTC. Protein sequence: CASSQGTRGRGGYGYTF.

The chain has TRBV7-2 and TRBJ2-5; D not resolved. CDR1 and CDR2 (germline): SGHTA, FQGNSA. Trimming shortened V by 7 bases and J by 5 bases, and 14 bases separated the two germline ends. The CDR3 contains 13 residues. CDR3 sequence reads: CASTLNPGETQYF. CDR3 DNA sequence: TGTGCCAGCACCCTAAACCCCGGGGAGACCCAGTACTTC.